The subject of this entry is one TCR beta chain. These data are taken from a study of T cell responses to AZD1222 COVID-19 vaccine. Only in-frame clones appear in the TCRdb table, and some are missing; sequencing was by immunoSEQ multiplex PCR. The sample has around 100,000 clones, about nine tenths seen once. Sample: peripheral blood, taken on day 0 of AZD1222 vaccination. This clonotype was sampled from an adult in good health.

In nucleotides, the CDR3 is TGTGCCAGCAGCCCGCCGGAGGGGACAGGGAATGGCTACACCTTC. It codes for CASSPPEGTGNGYTF. The J gene is TRBJ1-2, the V gene TRBV13; 9 bases align to TRBD1. The CDR3 extends over 15 amino acids. Germline V gives CDR1 PRHDT, CDR2 FYEKMQ (reference sequence). The V gene end was trimmed by 5 bases and the J gene end by 6 bases; junction bases not matched to a gene: 10.